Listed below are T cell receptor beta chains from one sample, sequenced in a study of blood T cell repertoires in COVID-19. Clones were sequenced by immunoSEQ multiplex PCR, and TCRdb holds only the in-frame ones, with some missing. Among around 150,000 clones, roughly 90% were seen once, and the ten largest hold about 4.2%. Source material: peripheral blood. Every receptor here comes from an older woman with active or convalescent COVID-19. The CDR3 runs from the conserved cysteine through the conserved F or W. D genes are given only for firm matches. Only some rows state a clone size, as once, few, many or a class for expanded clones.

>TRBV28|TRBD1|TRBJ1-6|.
TGTGCCAGCAGTCTCCCGGGACAGCTTAATTCACCCCTCCACTTT
CASSLPGQLNSPLHF
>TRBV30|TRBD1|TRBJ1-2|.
TGTGCCTGGACCACAACCGGGACAGATGGCTACACCTTC
CAWTTTGTDGYTF
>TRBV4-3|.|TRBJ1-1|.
TGCGCCAGCAGGGAGAGAGGGGGAAGCACTGAAGCTTTCTTT
CASRERGGSTEAFF
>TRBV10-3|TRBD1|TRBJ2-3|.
TGTGCCACAAAACTACAGGGGGCGATGACAGATACGCAGTATTTT
CATKLQGAMTDTQYF
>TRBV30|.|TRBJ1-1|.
TGTGCCTGGAGTCCGGGGAACACTGAAGCTTTCTTT
CAWSPGNTEAFF
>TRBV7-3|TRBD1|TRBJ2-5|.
TGTGCCAGCAGCTTAACGTGGGGGACAGGGGAGACCCAGTACTTC
CASSLTWGTGETQYF
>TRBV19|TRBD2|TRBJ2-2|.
TGTGCCAGTAGTACAACGGGAGGGGCGAACACCGGGGAGCTGTTTTTT
CASSTTGGANTGELFF
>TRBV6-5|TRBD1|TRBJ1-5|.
TGTGCCAGCAGTTACTCGGGACAGGGTTCTCAGCCCCAGCATTTT
CASSYSGQGSQPQHF
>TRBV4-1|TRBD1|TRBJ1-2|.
TGCGCCAGCAGCCCGTTGGACAGGGAACACTATGGCTACACCTTC
CASSPLDREHYGYTF
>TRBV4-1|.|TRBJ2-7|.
TGCGCCAGCAGCCAGCCTCTGCAGGGGACAAGGAGCTCCTACGAGCAGTACTTC
CASSQPLQGTRSSYEQYF
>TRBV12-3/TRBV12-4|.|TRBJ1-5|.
TGTGCCAGCAGTTTAACAGACAATCAGCCCCAGCATTTT
CASSLTDNQPQHF
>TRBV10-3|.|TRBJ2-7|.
TGTGCCATCAGTGAGAGGAAGAGGTTC
CAISERKRF
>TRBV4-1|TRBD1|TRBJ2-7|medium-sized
TGCGCCAGCAGCCAAGAATTTGGGACAGAGAACTACGAGCAGTACTTC
CASSQEFGTENYEQYF
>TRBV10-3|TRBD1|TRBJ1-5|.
TGTGCCATCAGCCGGACAGGGGGCAATCAGCCCCAGCATTTT
CAISRTGGNQPQHF
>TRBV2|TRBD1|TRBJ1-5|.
TGTGCCAGCAGTGTGACAGGGAGAAAGCAGCCCCAGCATTTT
CASSVTGRKQPQHF
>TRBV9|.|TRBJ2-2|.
TGTGCCAGCAGCCCACCCCCTAGGGGCACCGGGGAGCTGTTTTTT
CASSPPPRGTGELFF
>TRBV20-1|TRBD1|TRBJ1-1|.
TGCAGTGCTCGTTATGACAGGGTAGCTTTCTTT
CSARYDRVAFF
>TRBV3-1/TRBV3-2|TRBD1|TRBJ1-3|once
TGTGCCAGCAGCCGGGGACAGGGGGGAAACACCATATATTTT
CASSRGQGGNTIYF
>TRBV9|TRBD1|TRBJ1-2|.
TGTGCCAGCAGCGGGACAGGGTTCTATGGCTACACCTTC
CASSGTGFYGYTF
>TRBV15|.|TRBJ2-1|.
TGTGCCACCAGCAGAGCCGGACAGTACAATGAGCAGTTCTTC
CATSRAGQYNEQFF
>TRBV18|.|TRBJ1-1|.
TGTGCCAGCTCACCACCTGAGGGTGCCACTGAAGCTTTCTTT
CASSPPEGATEAFF
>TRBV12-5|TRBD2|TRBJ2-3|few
TGTGCTAGTGGTTTGTTCAGGGCGGGGGGAGATACGCAGTATTTT
CASGLFRAGGDTQYF
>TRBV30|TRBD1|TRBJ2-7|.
TGTGCCTGGACCAGGGGGACCTACGAGCAGTACTTC
CAWTRGTYEQYF
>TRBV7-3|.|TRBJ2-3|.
TGTGCCAGCACCGAAGGGAGGTCAACACCGGTACGAGGGACAGATACGCAGTATTTT
CASTEGRSTPVRGTDTQYF
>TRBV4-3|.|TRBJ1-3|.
TGCGCCAGCAGCCCGTGGACGGGGAGCCCTGGAAACACCATATATTTT
CASSPWTGSPGNTIYF
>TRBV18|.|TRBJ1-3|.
TGTGCCAGCTCACCCTCCCGGGACACTGGAAACACCATATATTTT
CASSPSRDTGNTIYF
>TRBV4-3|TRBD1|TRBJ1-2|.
TGCGCCAGCAGCCACCCCGGACAGGGATATGGCTACACCTTC
CASSHPGQGYGYTF
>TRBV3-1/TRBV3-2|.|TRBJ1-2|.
TGTGCCAGCAGCCAAGATCGAGGGTCTGGGACACCGACATTGGGGAACTATGGCTACACCTTC
CASSQDRGSGTPTLGNYGYTF
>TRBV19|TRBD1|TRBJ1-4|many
TGTGCCAGTACTGAGACAGGGGTTGCAAGTGAAAAACTGTTTTTT
CASTETGVASEKLFF